These 24 T cell receptor beta chains were all obtained from the same sample, sequenced in a study of cytomegalovirus exposure and HLA in healthy donors. PCR used 60 Vbeta primers and 13 Jbeta primers. Only in-frame clones appear in the TCRdb table, and some are missing; sequencing was by immunoSEQ multiplex PCR. The sample has 85,000 to 130,000 clones, 70% to 80% seen once. Sequenced material: PBMCs. The receptor set was obtained from a female donor in good health and CMV-seropositive.

The V gene is TRBV10-3, the J gene TRBJ1-2; D call uncertain. With 11 bases removed from V and 0 bases from J, the gap between germline ends came to 13 bases. This CDR3 comprises 13 residues. CDR1 and CDR2 (germline): ENHRY, SYGVKD. CDR3 nucleotide sequence: TGTGCCGCGGCCGGGTCGCCTAACTATGGCTACACCTTC. Translated, it gives CAAAGSPNYGYTF.

With regard to this clone: Compared with germline, one end of the junction differs, possibly owing to a read error. V usage is TRBV5-1 and J usage is TRBJ2-6; weak D call: TRBD1 (5 bases). CDR3 size: 16 residues. Germline V lookup: CDR1 SGHRS, CDR2 YFSETQ. CDR3 DNA sequence: TGCGCCAGCAGACATTTACAGGTCTCTGGGGCCAACGGCCTGACTTTC. Protein: CASRHLQVSGANGLTF.

This clone turned up a few times. The J gene is TRBJ1-3, the V gene TRBV7-9; D may be TRBD1 (6 bases). The germline V gene encodes CDR1 SEHNR and CDR2 FQNEAQ (reference sequence). The CDR3 extends over 14 amino acids. Trimming shortened V by 1 base and J by 7 bases, and 11 bases separated the two germline ends. CDR3 coding DNA: TGTGCCAGCAGCTTAGGGGACAACCGGAACACCATATATTTT. It yields the protein CASSLGDNRNTIYF.

In this sample, this clone turned up a few times. This chain links TRBV5-1 with TRBJ1-1; 11 bases line up with TRBD1. Germline-derived CDR1 and CDR2 are SGHRS and YFSETQ. The V gene end was trimmed by 0 bases and the J gene end by 3 bases; junction bases not matched to a gene: 4. The CDR3 spans 16 residues. CDR3 DNA sequence: TGCGCCAGCAGCTTGGGTGGGACAGGGGGGGACACTGAAGCTTTCTTT. Its translation: CASSLGGTGGDTEAFF.

V gene TRBV5-1 combines with J gene TRBJ1-1; 7 bases map to TRBD1. Germline CDR1 reads SGHRS; CDR2 reads YFSETQ. V lost 2 bases and J lost 10; bases outside the gene matches: 14. CDR3 length: 15 residues. The CDR3 DNA follows: TGCGCCAGCAGCTTACGGACAGGCTCAAGCGGCGGAGCTTTCTTT. Its translation: CASSLRTGSSGGAFF.

This clone was seen a handful of times. This sequence joins TRBV7-9 and TRBJ1-4; D is undetermined. With 3 bases removed from V and 8 bases from J, the gap between germline ends came to 16 bases. From germline, CDR1 is SEHNR and CDR2 FQNEAQ (reference sequence). This CDR3 spans 15 amino acids. The CDR3 here is CASSLRAGGKEKLFF. The DNA for the CDR3 is TGTGCCAGCAGCTTGAGGGCCGGCGGGAAAGAAAAACTGTTTTTT.

The V gene is TRBV7-2, the J gene TRBJ2-7; weak D call: TRBD2 (5 bases). The CDR3 has 15 amino acids. The V and J ends lost 5 bases and 1 base respectively, with 15 bases between them. CDR1 SGHTA and CDR2 FQGNSA come from the germline V gene. This CDR3 is CASSPRTGSSYEQYF. The CDR3 DNA follows: TGTGCCAGCAGCCCCCGGACGGGAAGTTCCTACGAGCAGTACTTC.

The chain has TRBV5-1 and TRBJ1-2; maybe TRBD1 (6 bases). Per the germline V gene, CDR1 is SGHRS and CDR2 is YFSETQ. CDR3 size: 16 residues. The V and J ends lost 4 bases and 0 bases respectively, with 16 bases between them. This CDR3 reads CASSQRTATTNYGYTF. CDR3 in DNA: TGCGCCAGCAGCCAGCGGACAGCTACGACTAACTATGGCTACACCTTC.

The chain joins TRBV18 to TRBJ2-5; D is ambiguous. The CDR3 has 13 amino acids. Germline CDR1 and CDR2: KGHSH and LQKENI. The V gene lost 4 bases and the J gene lost 1 base, with 7 bases spanning the gap. The CDR3 sequence: CASSQTSQETQYF. CDR3 sequence (DNA): TGTGCCAGCTCACAGACAAGCCAAGAGACCCAGTACTTC.

This chain links TRBV10-3 with TRBJ2-1; D gene ambiguous. CDR1 is ENHRY and CDR2 is SYGVKD in the germline V gene. Trimming left V 3 bases short and J 4 bases short, with 16 bases between. This CDR3 has 16 residues. The CDR3, as DNA: TGTGCCATCAGTGATGATAGGCCCCCACAGTACAATGAGCAGTTCTTC. Translating gives CAISDDRPPQYNEQFF.

Only a few counts were recorded for this clone. The V call is TRBV18, the J call TRBJ2-7, with D possibly matching TRBD2 (6 bases). The CDR3 contains 14 residues. V gave up 4 bases and J gave up 7 bases, with 17 bases separating them. CDR1 and CDR2 (germline): KGHSH, LQKENI. The CDR3 bases are TGTGCCAGCTCACTCGAACGGGGAGGAATGGAGCAGTACTTC. Amino acid sequence: CASSLERGGMEQYF.

CDR3 loop: CAALGVLNTEAFF. The DNA for the CDR3 is TGTGCCGCCCTCGGGGTCTTAAACACTGAAGCTTTCTTT. The chain joins TRBV7-9 to TRBJ1-1; D is undetermined. Germline V gene lookup returns CDR1 SEHNR and CDR2 FQNEAQ (reference sequence). CDR3 size: 13 residues. Trimming took 11 bases from V and 2 from J, leaving 15 bases between them.

The J gene is TRBJ2-2, the V gene TRBV2, with TRBD2 identical over 12 bases. Germline V gives CDR1 SNHLY, CDR2 FYNNEI. Unmatched junction bases numbered 12, after V lost 7 bases and J lost 6 bases. CDR3 size: 17 residues. CDR3 DNA sequence: TGTGCCAGCACCTCGACTAGCGGGAGAGTTAATTCCGGGGAGCTGTTTTTT. It yields the protein CASTSTSGRVNSGELFF.

This rearrangement joins TRBV7-9 to TRBJ2-7; tentatively, D is TRBD2 (7 bases). Deletions cut 2 bases from V and 4 bases from J, with 9 bases between. Germline CDR1 SEHNR, CDR2 FQNEAQ (reference sequence). The CDR3 loop spans 13 amino acids. The CDR3 sequence: CASSLRGGYEQYF. The CDR3 DNA follows: TGTGCCAGCAGCTTAAGGGGGGGTTACGAGCAGTACTTC.

The rearrangement links TRBV7-2 to TRBJ2-1; D possibly corresponds to TRBD1 (6 bases). V lost 2 bases to trimming and J lost 14 bases, with 22 bases between them. The CDR3 is 15 residues long. Germline V gene data show CDR1 as SGHTA and CDR2 as FQGNSA. Here the CDR3 reads CASSLSSSQGFREFF. CDR3 DNA: TGTGCCAGCAGCTTATCTTCCTCACAGGGATTTCGTGAGTTCTTC.

This clone was seen just once. The V and J genes are TRBV30 and TRBJ2-3; TRBD1 is a possible D gene (5 bases). Germline V gene data show CDR1 as GTSNPN and CDR2 as SVGIG (reference sequence). This CDR3 spans 12 amino acids. Trimming pared 0 bases from V and 9 bases from J, leaving 10 bases between. This chain's CDR3 is CAWSVGQGTQYF. In DNA, the CDR3 is TGTGCCTGGAGTGTAGGGCAGGGAACGCAGTATTTT.

This chain uses TRBV9 with TRBJ2-3; D ambiguous. CDR1 and CDR2 from the germline V gene are SGDLS and YYNGEE. V gave up 4 bases and J gave up 3 bases, with 9 bases separating them. This CDR3 comprises 13 residues. The CDR3 spells CASSLAWTDTQYF. CDR3 DNA: TGTGCCAGCAGCCTTGCGTGGACAGATACGCAGTATTTT.

This chain links TRBV4-2 with TRBJ2-7; 8 positions agree with TRBD1. The CDR3 covers 16 residues. Germline V gene sequence: CDR1 LGHNA, CDR2 YNFKEQ. The ends lost 0 bases at V and 4 bases at J; junction bases unmatched: 8. In DNA form, the CDR3 reads TGTGCCAGCAGCCAAGATGATCGGGACAGGAGTTACGAGCAGTACTTC. Encoded protein: CASSQDDRDRSYEQYF.

The chain carries TRBV6-1 and TRBJ1-5; D call uncertain. Trimming took 4 bases from V and 0 from J, leaving 13 bases between them. The V gene's germline CDR1 is MNHNS and CDR2 SASEGT. The CDR3 consists of 16 residues. Here the CDR3 DNA reads TGTGCCAGCAGTGGGGTACGGGGAGGTAGCAATCAGCCCCAGCATTTT. This translates into CASSGVRGGSNQPQHF.

The rearrangement uses TRBV5-1 and TRBJ1-4; D is undetermined. This CDR3 contains 11 residues. Trimming removed 0 bases from V and 14 bases from J, with 8 bases in between. Germline V gene data show CDR1 as SGHRS and CDR2 as YFSETQ. The CDR3 reads CASSLEGELFF. CDR3 DNA: TGCGCCAGCAGCTTGGAAGGAGAGCTGTTTTTT.

The chain links TRBV30 to TRBJ2-7, with 8 bases fitting TRBD2. V trimming: 2 bases; J trimming: 4 bases; junction bases outside the gene matches: 4. The germline V gene encodes CDR1 GTSNPN and CDR2 SVGIG (reference sequence). This CDR3 contains 13 residues. The CDR3 nucleotides read TGTGCCTGGAGTAGCGGGAGTCGGTACGAGCAGTACTTC. This gives the protein CAWSSGSRYEQYF.

The chain uses TRBV6-6 and TRBJ1-1, with D perhaps TRBD1 (5 bases). This CDR3 has 11 residues. CDR1 is MNHNY, CDR2 SVGAGI, per germline (reference sequence). Trimming took off 8 bases at V and 10 bases at J, with 14 bases between the two ends. CDR3 region: CASRNPGLAFF. CDR3 in DNA: TGTGCCAGCCGAAACCCAGGGTTAGCTTTCTTT.

This chain uses TRBV18 with TRBJ1-1; D gene ambiguous. Germline CDR1 is KGHSH and CDR2 is LQKENI. This CDR3 is built from 17 residues. Trimming left V 6 bases short and J 1 base short, with 21 bases between. CDR3 bases: TGTGCCAGCTCGCCTCCAAAGGGTTGGGCGGGGAACACTGAAGCTTTCTTT. It codes for CASSPPKGWAGNTEAFF.

V is TRBV27 and J is TRBJ2-1; 7 positions match TRBD2. This CDR3 is 18 amino acids long. Losses at the gene ends were 0 bases for V and 8 bases for J; bases not matched to a gene: 16. Per germline, CDR1 MNHEY and CDR2 SMNVEV (reference sequence). The CDR3 is CASSLSVLGLADSDEQFF. The CDR3, as DNA: TGTGCCAGCAGTTTATCGGTCTTGGGGCTAGCGGACTCCGATGAGCAGTTCTTC.